This T cell receptor (beta chain) was profiled in a study of OX40 agonist ivuxolimab in advanced cancers. Germline CDR1 and CDR2: MRHNA and SNTAGT. This CDR3 is 13 amino acids long. Trimming pared 0 bases from V and 7 bases from J, leaving 9 bases between. Study-wide points: Low clonal expansion, among the lowest seen, marked partial responders at 0.1-3.0 mg/kg.

Profiled with immunoSEQ multiplex PCR; TCRdb holds only in-frame clones, not every one. Altogether 15,000 to 25,000 clones are present, about 75% being singletons, with the ten largest covering roughly a sixth. A note on this clone: As yet, its antigen is unknown.

The specimen was CD4+ or CD8+ T cells sorted from blood, collected in a trial of the OX40 agonist ivuxolimab. This chain joins TRBV6-4 and TRBJ1-2, with TRBD1 as a possible D gene (6 bases). The clonotype originates from an adult with an advanced solid tumor such as melanoma, head and neck, liver or kidney cancer. The CDR3 nucleotides are TGTGCCAGCAGTGACTCCGAAGGGGGTGGCTACACCTTC. This gives the protein CASSDSEGGGYTF.